The clone carrying this T cell receptor beta chain was observed a single time. Its target is unknown. The sample belongs to a study of cytomegalovirus exposure and HLA in healthy donors. Study-level points and caveats: An apparent linkage of common viral pathogens to several of the most significant clusters emerged in a later analysis.

V lost 8 bases, J lost 8 bases, and 18 bases lay in between. CDR3 length: 12 residues. From germline, CDR1 is GTSNPN and CDR2 SVGIG (reference sequence). PCR was performed using 60 Vbeta and 13 Jbeta primers. The data were produced by immunoSEQ multiplex PCR, yet TCRdb's version contains in-frame clones alone and is incomplete. The profile covers about 160,000 clones, with about 64% appearing a single time and 6% to 8.5% taken by the ten largest. Sequencing used PBMCs. The J gene is TRBJ1-2, the V gene TRBV30; D unclear. This sequence was found in a woman aged 60-75 years in good health and CMV-seropositive. CDR3 sequence reads: CAGEEGFGGYTF. CDR3 nucleotides: TGTGCCGGAGAGGAAGGTTTCGGCGGCTACACCTTC. Looking up the rest from reference TRBV30 and TRBJ1-2 gives the full variable domain: SQTIHQWPATLVQPVGSPLSLECTVEGTSNPNLYWYRQAAGRGLQLLFYSVGIGQISSEVPQNLSASRPQDRQFILSSKKLLLSDSGFYLCAGEEGFGGYTFGSGTRLTVV.